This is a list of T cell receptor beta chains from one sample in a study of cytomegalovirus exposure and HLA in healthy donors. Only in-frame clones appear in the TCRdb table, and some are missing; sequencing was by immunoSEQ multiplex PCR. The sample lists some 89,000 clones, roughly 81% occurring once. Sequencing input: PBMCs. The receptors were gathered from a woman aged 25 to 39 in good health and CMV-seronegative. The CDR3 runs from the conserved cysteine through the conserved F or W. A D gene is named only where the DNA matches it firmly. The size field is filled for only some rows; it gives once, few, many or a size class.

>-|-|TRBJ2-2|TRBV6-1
CASSELRYGGELFF
TGTGCCAGCAGTGAATTGCGATATGGCGGGGAGCTGTTTTTT
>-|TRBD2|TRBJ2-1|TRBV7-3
CASSFALGGLAVDNEQFF
TGTGCCAGCAGTTTTGCCCTGGGCGGACTAGCGGTAGACAATGAGCAGTTCTTC
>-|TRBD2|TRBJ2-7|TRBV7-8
CASSLAGLAGRLIEQYF
TGTGCCAGCAGCTTAGCCGGACTAGCGGGCCGGTTGATCGAGCAGTACTTC
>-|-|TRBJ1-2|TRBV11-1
CASSPLGVSYGYTF
TGTGCCAGCAGCCCCCTGGGAGTGAGCTATGGCTACACCTTC
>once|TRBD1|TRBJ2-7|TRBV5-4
CASTQTGKTYEQYF
TGTGCCAGCACTCAGACAGGGAAAACTTACGAGCAGTACTTC
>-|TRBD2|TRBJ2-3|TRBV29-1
CSVGRSGMGTDTQYF
TGCAGCGTTGGCCGGAGCGGGATGGGCACAGATACGCAGTATTTT
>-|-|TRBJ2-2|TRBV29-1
CSVQLASGELFF
TGCAGCGTCCAGCTAGCGTCCGGGGAGCTGTTTTTT
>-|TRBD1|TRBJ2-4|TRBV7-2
CASSLGQGVQNIQYF
TGTGCCAGCAGCTTAGGACAGGGAGTCCAAAACATTCAGTACTTC
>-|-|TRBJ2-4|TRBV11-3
CASSLADSRTLNIQYF
TGTGCCAGCAGCTTAGCGGATAGCCGAACATTAAACATTCAGTACTTC
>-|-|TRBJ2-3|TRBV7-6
CASSLAHTDTQYF
TGTGCCAGCAGCTTAGCCCACACAGATACGCAGTATTTT
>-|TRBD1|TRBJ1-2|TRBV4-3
CASKKGTGMNYGYTF
TGCGCCAGCAAAAAAGGGACAGGGATGAACTATGGCTACACCTTC
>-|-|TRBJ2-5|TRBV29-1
CSVVGYRALIKETQYF
TGCAGCGTTGTGGGATACAGGGCCCTAATCAAAGAGACCCAGTACTTC
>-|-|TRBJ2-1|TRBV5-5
CAGSLAPYNEQFF
TGTGCCGGGAGTCTAGCGCCCTACAATGAGCAGTTCTTC
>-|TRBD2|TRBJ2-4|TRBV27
CASTKGLAGPAKNIQYF
TGTGCCAGCACAAAGGGACTAGCGGGACCAGCCAAAAACATTCAGTACTTC
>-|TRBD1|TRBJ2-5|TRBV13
CASSNWDRGDQETQYF
TGTGCCAGCAGCAATTGGGACAGGGGGGACCAAGAGACCCAGTACTTC
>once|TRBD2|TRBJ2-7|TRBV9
CASSEGYSGRAYEQYF
TGTGCCAGCAGCGAGGGCTACAGCGGGAGGGCCTACGAGCAGTACTTC
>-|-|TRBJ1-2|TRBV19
CASSSGPTAHRVYGYTF
TGTGCCAGTAGTAGTGGCCCCACTGCCCACAGAGTCTATGGCTACACCTTC
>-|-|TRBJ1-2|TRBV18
CASSPTSNYGYTF
TGTGCCAGCTCGCCAACTTCTAACTATGGCTACACCTTC
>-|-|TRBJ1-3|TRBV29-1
CSVQGGENTIYF
TGCAGCGTCCAGGGAGGAGAAAACACCATATATTTT
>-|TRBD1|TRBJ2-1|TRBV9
CASNAQGARGGNEQFF
TGTGCCAGCAACGCACAGGGGGCGCGCGGTGGGAATGAGCAGTTCTTC
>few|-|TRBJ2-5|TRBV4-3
CASSQGTSQETQYF
TGCGCCAGCAGCCAAGGGACTTCACAAGAGACCCAGTACTTC
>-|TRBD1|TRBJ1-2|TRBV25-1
CASSEWDRQTNYGYTF
TGTGCCAGCAGTGAATGGGACAGGCAAACTAACTATGGCTACACCTTC
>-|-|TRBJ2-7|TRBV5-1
CASSPTPTGPPDEQYF
TGCGCCAGCAGCCCTACCCCGACAGGCCCTCCGGACGAGCAGTACTTC
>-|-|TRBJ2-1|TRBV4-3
CASSQDVRLGYNEQFF
TGCGCCAGCAGCCAAGACGTTAGACTCGGCTACAATGAGCAGTTCTTC
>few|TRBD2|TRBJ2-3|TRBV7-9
CASSPREGTDTQYF
TGTGCCAGCAGCCCCCGGGAGGGCACAGATACGCAGTATTTT
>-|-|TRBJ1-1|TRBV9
CASSARRGGDLNTEAFF
TGTGCCAGCAGCGCGAGAAGAGGGGGGGACTTGAACACTGAAGCTTTCTTT
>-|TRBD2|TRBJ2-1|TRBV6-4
CASSPGLAGARDEQFF
TGTGCCAGCAGTCCCGGACTAGCGGGAGCACGAGATGAGCAGTTCTTC
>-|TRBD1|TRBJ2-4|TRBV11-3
CASSSGDREWGNIQYF
TGTGCCAGCAGCTCGGGGGACAGGGAGTGGGGAAACATTCAGTACTTC
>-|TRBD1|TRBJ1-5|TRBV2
CASSETGGSNQPQHF
TGTGCCAGCAGTGAAACAGGGGGAAGCAATCAGCCCCAGCATTTT
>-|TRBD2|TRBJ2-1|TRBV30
CAWSMGGRANNEQFF
TGTGCCTGGAGTATGGGCGGGAGGGCAAATAATGAGCAGTTCTTC
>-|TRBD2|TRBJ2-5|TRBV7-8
CASSLTGGSGVLRVAETQYF
TGTGCCAGCAGTCTCACGGGGGGGTCAGGGGTTTTGCGGGTCGCAGAGACCCAGTACTTC
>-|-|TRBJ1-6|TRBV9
CASSVYPGGGNSPLHF
TGTGCCAGCAGCGTATATCCGGGGGGAGGTAATTCACCCCTCCACTTT
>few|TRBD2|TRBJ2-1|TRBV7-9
CARLEPGLAIYNEQFF
TGTGCCAGGTTAGAGCCCGGACTAGCGATCTACAATGAGCAGTTCTTC